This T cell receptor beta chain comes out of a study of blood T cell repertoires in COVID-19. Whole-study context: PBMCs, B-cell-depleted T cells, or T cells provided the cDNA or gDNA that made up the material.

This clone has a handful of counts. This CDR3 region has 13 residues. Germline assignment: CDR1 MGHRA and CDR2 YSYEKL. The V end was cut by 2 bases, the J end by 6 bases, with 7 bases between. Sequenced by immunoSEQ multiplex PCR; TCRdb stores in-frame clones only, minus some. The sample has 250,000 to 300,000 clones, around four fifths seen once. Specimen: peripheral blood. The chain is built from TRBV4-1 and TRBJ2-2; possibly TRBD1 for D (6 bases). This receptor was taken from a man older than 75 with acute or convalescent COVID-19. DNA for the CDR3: TGCGCCAGCAGCCAACCAGGGGCCGGGGAGCTGTTTTTT. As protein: CASSQPGAGELFF.